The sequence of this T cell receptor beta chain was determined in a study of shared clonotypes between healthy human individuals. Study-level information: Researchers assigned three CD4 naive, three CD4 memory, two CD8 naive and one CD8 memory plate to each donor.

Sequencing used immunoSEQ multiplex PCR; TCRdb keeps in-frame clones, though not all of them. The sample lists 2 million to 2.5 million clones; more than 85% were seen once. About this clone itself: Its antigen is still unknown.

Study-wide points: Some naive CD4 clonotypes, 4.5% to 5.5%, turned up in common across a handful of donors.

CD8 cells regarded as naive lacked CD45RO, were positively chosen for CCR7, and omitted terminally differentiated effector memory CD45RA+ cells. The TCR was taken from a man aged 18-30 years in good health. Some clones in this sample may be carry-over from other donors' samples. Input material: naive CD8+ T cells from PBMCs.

CDR3 protein: CASRGGGTNEKLFF. CDR3 coding DNA: TGTGCCAGCAGAGGTGGGGGCACTAATGAAAAACTGTTTTTT. V and J are TRBV7-9 and TRBJ1-4; TRBD1 is a possible D gene (6 bases). Trimming cost V 6 bases and J 2 bases, with 10 bases left between them. The CDR3 spans 14 residues. Germline V gene sequence: CDR1 SEHNR, CDR2 FQNEAQ (reference sequence).